This TCR beta chain was profiled in a study of spatial heterogeneity in lung cancer. General study points: Ubiquitous expanded tumor TCRs were observed in blood more at resection than follow-up.

The CDR3 runs to 14 residues. Germline trimming cut 7 bases from V and 3 bases from J; bases unmatched to any gene: 5. The germline V gene encodes CDR1 SQVTM and CDR2 ANQGSEA. One entry per CDR3 protein results from TCRdb running MiXCR on the 5' RACE reads. The sample has tens of thousands of distinct CDR3 sequences, 12% seen once. A note on this clonotype: The antigen remains undetermined.

Time point here: sample taken at primary tumor resection. Unsorted whole RNA samples from tumor, nontumor lung or frozen PBMC were sequenced. The sequence was collected from a male donor with early-stage non-small cell lung cancer. The source was PBMCs, collected at surgery. The J gene is TRBJ2-7, the V gene TRBV29-1; 14 positions agree with TRBD2. As DNA, the CDR3 is TGCAGCGCTTACGGGACTAGCGGGAGCTACGAGCAGTACTTC. This gives the protein CSAYGTSGSYEQYF.